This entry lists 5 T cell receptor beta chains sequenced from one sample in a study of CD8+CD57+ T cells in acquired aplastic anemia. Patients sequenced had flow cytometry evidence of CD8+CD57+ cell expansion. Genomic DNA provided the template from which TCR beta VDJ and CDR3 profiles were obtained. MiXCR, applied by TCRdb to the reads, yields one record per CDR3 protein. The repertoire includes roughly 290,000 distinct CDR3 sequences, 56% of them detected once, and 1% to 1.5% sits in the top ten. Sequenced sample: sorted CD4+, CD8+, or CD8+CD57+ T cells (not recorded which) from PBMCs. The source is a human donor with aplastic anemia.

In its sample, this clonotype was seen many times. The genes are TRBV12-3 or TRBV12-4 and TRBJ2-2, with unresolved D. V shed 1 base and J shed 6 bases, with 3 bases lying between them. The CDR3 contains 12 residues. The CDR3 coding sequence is TGTGCCAGCAGTTTAGGTTCCGGGGAGCTGTTTTTT. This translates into CASSLGSGELFF.

As DNA, the CDR3 is TGTGCCAGCAGCGTAGGGACTAGCGGGCCTCGGAACTCCTACGAGCAGTACTTC. Translating gives CASSVGTSGPRNSYEQYF. The chain recombines TRBV9 with TRBJ2-7; TRBD2 aligns across 11 bases. CDR1 SGDLS and CDR2 YYNGEE come from the germline V gene. The CDR3 is made up of 18 amino acids. J lost 0 bases, V lost 0 bases, and 8 bases had no gene match.

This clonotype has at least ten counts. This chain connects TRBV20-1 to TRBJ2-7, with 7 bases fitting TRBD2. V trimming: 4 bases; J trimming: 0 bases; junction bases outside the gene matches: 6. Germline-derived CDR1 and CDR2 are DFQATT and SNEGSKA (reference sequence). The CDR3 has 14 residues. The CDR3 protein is CSATRDYNSYEQYF. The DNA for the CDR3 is TGCAGTGCTACCCGGGACTACAACTCCTACGAGCAGTACTTC.

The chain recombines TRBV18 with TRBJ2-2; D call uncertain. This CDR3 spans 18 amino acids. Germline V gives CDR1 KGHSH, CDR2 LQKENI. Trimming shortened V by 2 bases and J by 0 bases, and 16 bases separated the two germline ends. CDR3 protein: CASSPSVVSPTNTGELFF. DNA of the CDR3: TGTGCCAGCTCACCAAGCGTTGTTTCCCCCACGAACACCGGGGAGCTGTTTTTT.

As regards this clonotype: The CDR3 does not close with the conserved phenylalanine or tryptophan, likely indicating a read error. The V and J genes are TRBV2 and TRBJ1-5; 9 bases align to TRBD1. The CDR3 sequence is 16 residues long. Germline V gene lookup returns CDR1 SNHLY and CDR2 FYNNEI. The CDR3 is CASSPIQGAGEQPQHL. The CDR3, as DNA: TGCGCCAGCAGTCCAATACAGGGGGCCGGCGAGCAGCCCCAGCATCTT.